One sample yielded the 25 T cell receptor beta chains listed below, sequenced in a study of regulatory T cells in long-lasting Graves disease. Both iRepertoire HTBI primers and Arm-PCR of CDR3 regions were used to build the TCR beta libraries. TCRdb reprocessed the multiplex PCR reads with MiXCR, giving one entry per CDR3 protein. The sample holds around 400,000 distinct CDR3 sequences, around 20% seen once. Noted time point: persistent/refractory GD, antithyroid drugs over 5 years with positive TRAb. PBMCs provided the RNA from which the TCR library was made. The sample consisted of peripheral blood mononuclear cells (PBMCs), taken when the disease was refractory, from a patient treated with antithyroid drugs. The receptors shown here come from a female donor with Graves disease.

The chain employs TRBV6-1 and TRBJ2-7, with unresolved D. Germline CDR1 MNHNS, CDR2 SASEGT. The CDR3 runs 12 residues. Trimming left V 6 bases short and J 12 bases short, with 18 bases between. As DNA, the CDR3 is TGTGCCAGCAGCCCTACCCCGGGCCGGCGGTACTTC. Translating it yields CASSPTPGRRYF.

This chain connects TRBV5-4 to TRBJ2-5; TRBD1 matches at 8 bases. V shed 0 bases and J 5 bases; nucleotides not matched to a gene: 9. CDR1 is SGHNT, CDR2 YYREEE, per germline (reference sequence). The CDR3 has 16 residues. CDR3 nucleotides: TGTGCCAGCAGCTTGGCGGGCCAGGGGGCTCTGGAGACCCAGTACTTC. Protein product: CASSLAGQGALETQYF.

Concerning this clonotype: At one end the junction does not follow the germline gene, possibly because of a read error. This sequence joins TRBV11-1 and TRBJ1-1; D gene uncertain. The germline V gene has CDR1 SGHAT and CDR2 FQDESV (reference sequence). The CDR3 contains 13 residues. CDR3 bases: TGTGCCAGCAGCTTAGTTGAGGGCCGAGAAGCTCTCTTT. It is translated as CASSLVEGREALF.

This clonotype has ten or more counts. The chain links TRBV28 to TRBJ1-2; tentative D call: TRBD1 (5 bases). V was clipped by 4 bases and J by 3 bases, with 12 bases between them. In germline, CDR1 is MDHEN, CDR2 SYDVKM. The CDR3 spans 14 residues. This chain's CDR3 is CASSSQGSDYGYTF. The DNA for the CDR3 is TGTGCCAGCAGTTCCCAGGGATCAGACTATGGCTACACCTTC.

This clonotype occurred many times. This CDR3 reads CASSQSSVVGGDQYF. CDR3 bases: TGTGCCAGCAGCCAATCGTCAGTGGTTGGTGGGGACCAGTACTTC. The rearrangement uses TRBV14 and TRBJ2-5; D uncertain. CDR3 length: 15 amino acids. Germline CDR1 SGHDN, CDR2 FVKESK. The V and J ends lost 2 bases and 10 bases respectively, with 20 bases between them.

V gene TRBV3-1 combines with J gene TRBJ2-2; possibly TRBD2 for D (5 bases). Germline CDR1 is LGHDT and CDR2 is YNNKEL (reference sequence). V lost 1 base, J lost 4 bases, and 13 bases lay in between. The CDR3 length is 16 residues. The CDR3 loop reads CASSQVAGPITGELFF. CDR3 nucleotide sequence: TGTGCCAGCAGCCAAGTTGCGGGTCCGATCACCGGGGAGCTGTTTTTT. The complete variable domain, with remaining parts taken from reference TRBV3-1 and TRBJ2-2, reads DTAVSQTPKYLVTQMGNDKSIKCEQNLGHDTMYWYKQDSKKFLKIMFSYNNKELIINETVPNRFSPKSPDKAHLNLHINSLELGDSAVYFCASSQVAGPITGELFFGEGSRLTVL.

The V call is TRBV11-2, the J call TRBJ1-1; D is unresolved. V dropped 5 bases and J dropped 1 base, with 14 bases sitting between them. The CDR3 spans 15 residues. Per the germline V gene, CDR1 is SGHAT and CDR2 is FQNNGV. CDR3 nucleotide sequence: TGTGCCAGCAGCATCCTCAAGGGAAGGAACACTGAAGCTTTCTTT. This translates into CASSILKGRNTEAFF.

This clonotype has more than one count but fewer than ten. The rearrangement uses TRBV30 and TRBJ1-6; D is possibly TRBD1 (6 bases). The V and J ends lost 5 bases and 15 bases respectively, with 20 bases between them. This CDR3 comprises 13 residues. The germline V gene encodes CDR1 GTSNPN and CDR2 SVGIG (reference sequence). The CDR3 here is CAWGASDSSHLHF. The CDR3 region has the DNA TGTGCCTGGGGTGCCTCGGACAGTTCTCACCTCCACTTT. Supplemented by reference TRBV30 and TRBJ1-6, the full variable domain reads SQTIHQWPATLVQPVGSPLSLECTVEGTSNPNLYWYRQAAGRGLQLLFYSVGIGQISSEVPQNLSASRPQDRQFILSSKKLLLSDSGFYLCAWGASDSSHLHFGNGTRLTVT.

This clonotype was counted many times. This sequence joins TRBV20-1 and TRBJ1-1, with a weak D call TRBD1 (5 bases). The CDR3 runs to 16 residues. Germline lookup yields CDR1 DFQATT and CDR2 SNEGSKA (reference sequence). Trimming shortened V by 1 base and J by 0 bases, and 15 bases separated the two germline ends. In nucleotides, the CDR3 is TGCAGTGCTAGAGTGGGGGGGATTAGTGTGAACACTGAAGCTTTCTTT. It translates to CSARVGGISVNTEAFF.

This clonotype was seen many times. The V and J genes are TRBV29-1 and TRBJ2-5; perhaps TRBD2 as D (7 bases). The V gene lost 8 bases and the J gene lost 2 bases, with 21 bases spanning the gap. The CDR3 loop spans 15 amino acids. The germline gives CDR1 SQVTM, CDR2 ANQGSEA. The CDR3 is CSSAWGGGGQETQYF. The CDR3 DNA reads as TGCAGCTCGGCGTGGGGGGGAGGGGGGCAAGAGACCCAGTACTTC.

On this clonotype: This may be a read error: a much more frequent sequence differs by one nucleotide. The CDR3: CSARLSAGGLETQFF. The CDR3 DNA sequence: TGCAGTGCTAGACTTTCAGCGGGAGGCCTAGAGACCCAGTTCTTC. This sequence joins TRBV20-1 and TRBJ2-1; 9 bases match TRBD2. V lost 2 bases to trimming and J lost 13 bases; unmatched junction nucleotides: 15. Germline CDR1 and CDR2: DFQATT and SNEGSKA (reference sequence). This CDR3 is 15 amino acids long.

This clonotype was detected ten times or more. The chain couples TRBV10-3 to TRBJ2-7; D remains ambiguous. This CDR3 has 12 amino acids. V was cut by 11 bases and J by 0 bases, with 11 bases left in between. The germline V gene has CDR1 ENHRY and CDR2 SYGVKD. As DNA, the CDR3 is TGTGCCTTGGCAGACAACTCCTACGAGCAGTACTTC. Translated: CALADNSYEQYF.

This clonotype was picked up a small number of times. The V call is TRBV27, the J call TRBJ2-7; a possible D gene is TRBD1 (6 bases). Trimming removed 2 bases from V and 2 bases from J, with 10 bases in between. This CDR3 has 14 residues. Germline V gene data show CDR1 as MNHEY and CDR2 as SMNVEV (reference sequence). The CDR3 DNA reads TGTGCCAGCAGTTTAGTCAAGGGGGCCTACGAGCAGTACTTC. Amino acid sequence: CASSLVKGAYEQYF.

This clonotype was observed a handful of times. The chain carries TRBV6-1 and TRBJ1-3; 7 bases map to TRBD1. CDR1 MNHNS and CDR2 SASEGT come from the germline V gene. The CDR3 length is 14 residues. The J segment lost 3 bases and the V segment lost 11 bases, leaving 10 bases of the junction unmatched. Here the CDR3 DNA reads TGTGCCGCAAGGAACAGGGGCGATGGAAACACCATATATTTT. The encoded protein is CAARNRGDGNTIYF.

The chain couples TRBV20-1 to TRBJ2-7, with a weak D call TRBD1 (6 bases). This CDR3 region has 12 residues. Deletions cut 7 bases from V and 1 base from J, with 11 bases between. Germline CDR1 reads DFQATT; CDR2 reads SNEGSKA (reference sequence). CDR3 nucleotides: TGCAGTGTGCAGGGGTCGTCCTACGAGCAGTACTTC. It specifies CSVQGSSYEQYF.

The CDR3, as DNA: TGTGCCACCTTTACGGACAGGCAGCCCTACGAGCAGTACTTC. This sequence encodes CATFTDRQPYEQYF. J is TRBJ2-7 and V is TRBV6-1; TRBD1 aligns across 7 bases. This CDR3 contains 14 residues. V lost 10 bases, J lost 2 bases, and 11 bases stayed unmatched. CDR1 is MNHNS, CDR2 SASEGT, per germline.

This clonotype came up many times. The junction does not match germline at one end; this may be a read error. The chain recombines TRBV3-1 with TRBJ1-1; no clear D gene. This CDR3 spans 13 amino acids. Germline CDR1 reads LGHDT; CDR2 reads YNNKEL (reference sequence). The CDR3 region is CASSQEGGTEAFF. CDR3 nucleotides: TGCGCCAGCAGCCAAGAAGGAGGCACTGAAGCTTTCTTT.

This chain connects TRBV2 to TRBJ2-3, with D perhaps given as TRBD1 or TRBD2 (6 bases each). Per germline, CDR1 SNHLY and CDR2 FYNNEI. The CDR3 loop spans 13 amino acids. V lost 6 bases to trimming and J lost 4 bases, with 11 bases between them. The DNA of the CDR3 is TGTGCCAGCAGCTTAGGGGGGCCAGATACGCAGTATTTT. This sequence encodes CASSLGGPDTQYF.

The rearrangement uses TRBV29-1 and TRBJ2-1; 8 bases match TRBD2. Germline-derived CDR1 and CDR2 are SQVTM and ANQGSEA. V shed 3 bases and J 1 base; nucleotides not matched to a gene: 2. The CDR3 runs to 14 residues. The DNA of the CDR3 is TGCAGCGTTGACTCTAGCGGGTCCTACAATGAGCAGTTCTTC. Residues: CSVDSSGSYNEQFF.

In its sample, this clonotype was seen many times. The chain links TRBV3-1 to TRBJ2-7; no reliable D call. V was trimmed by 3 bases and J by 0 bases, leaving 12 bases between them. CDR3 length equals 15 residues. Germline CDR1 reads LGHDT; CDR2 reads YNNKEL (reference sequence). The CDR3 reads CASSQADQSSYEQYF. The CDR3 bases are TGTGCCAGCAGCCAGGCAGACCAGAGCTCCTACGAGCAGTACTTC.

This clonotype was seen a few times. The J gene is TRBJ1-2, the V gene TRBV30; weak D call: TRBD1 (6 bases). The CDR3 length is 13 residues. The germline CDR1 and CDR2 sequences are GTSNPN and SVGIG (reference sequence). Trimming stripped 1 base from V and 4 bases from J, with 10 bases between. CDR3 sequence reads: CAWSEAGAYGYTF. The CDR3 nucleotides are TGTGCCTGGAGTGAGGCGGGGGCCTATGGCTACACCTTC.

The table lists this clonotype with many counts. The V and J genes are TRBV12-3 or TRBV12-4 and TRBJ2-2; 8 bases agree with TRBD1. The J segment lost 5 bases and the V segment lost 2 bases, leaving 10 bases of the junction unmatched. The CDR3 loop spans 17 amino acids. CDR3 region: CASSLMGRGLWTGELFF. The CDR3 bases are TGTGCCAGCAGTTTAATGGGCAGGGGGCTGTGGACCGGGGAGCTGTTTTTT.

This clonotype was seen many times. This chain links TRBV6-1 with TRBJ2-5; no clear D. The CDR3 has 13 residues. Germline-derived CDR1 and CDR2 are MNHNS and SASEGT. Trimming took off 4 bases at V and 2 bases at J, with 8 bases between the two ends. The chain's CDR3 is CASSATHQETQYF. CDR3 coding DNA: TGTGCCAGCAGTGCTACCCATCAAGAGACCCAGTACTTC.

CDR3 in amino acids: CASSLAVRAPEQFF. The CDR3 region has the DNA TGTGCCAGCAGCTTAGCAGTACGTGCACCTGAGCAGTTCTTC. The chain employs TRBV13 and TRBJ2-5; D remains unclear. The DNA end lines up better with TRBJ2-1; the J call may be wrong. The V gene's germline CDR1 is PRHDT and CDR2 FYEKMQ (reference sequence). CDR3 length equals 14 residues.

This clonotype showed up many times. CDR3 nucleotides: TGTGCCAGCAGACCACAACAACGGACATCCTATCAGCCCCAGCATTTT. It is translated as CASRPQQRTSYQPQHF. The genes are TRBV28 and TRBJ1-5, with D possibly TRBD1 on 5 matching bases. V was pared by 6 bases and J by 5 bases, with 20 bases between. The length of the CDR3 is 16 residues. Germline V gives CDR1 MDHEN, CDR2 SYDVKM.